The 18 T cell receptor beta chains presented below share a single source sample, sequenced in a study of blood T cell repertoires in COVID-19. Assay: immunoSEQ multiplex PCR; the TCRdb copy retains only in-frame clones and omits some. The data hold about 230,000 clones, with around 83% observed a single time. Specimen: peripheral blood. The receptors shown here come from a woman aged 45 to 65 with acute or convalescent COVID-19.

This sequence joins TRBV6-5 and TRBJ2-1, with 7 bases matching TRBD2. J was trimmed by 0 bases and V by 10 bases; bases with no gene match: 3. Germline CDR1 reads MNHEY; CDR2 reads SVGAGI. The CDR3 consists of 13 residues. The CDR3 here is CATLASSYNEQFF. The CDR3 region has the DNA TGTGCCACACTAGCGAGCTCCTACAATGAGCAGTTCTTC.

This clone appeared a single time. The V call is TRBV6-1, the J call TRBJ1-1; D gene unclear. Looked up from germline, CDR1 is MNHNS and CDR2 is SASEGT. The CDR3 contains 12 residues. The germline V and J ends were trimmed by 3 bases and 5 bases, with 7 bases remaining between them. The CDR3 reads CASSESRTEAFF. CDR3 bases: TGTGCCAGCAGTGAGAGTCGGACTGAAGCTTTCTTT.

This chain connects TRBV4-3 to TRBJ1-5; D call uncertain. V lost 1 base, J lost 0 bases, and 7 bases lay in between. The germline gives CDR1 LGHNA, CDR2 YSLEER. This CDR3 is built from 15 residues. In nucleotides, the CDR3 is TGCGCCAGCAGCCAAGCCTTCCCTAGCAATCAGCCCCAGCATTTT. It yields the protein CASSQAFPSNQPQHF.

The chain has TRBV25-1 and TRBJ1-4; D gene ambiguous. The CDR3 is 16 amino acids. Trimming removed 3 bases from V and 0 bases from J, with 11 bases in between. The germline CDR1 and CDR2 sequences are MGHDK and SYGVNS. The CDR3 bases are TGTGCCAGCAGTGAGACGCTGACTGCAACTAATGAAAAACTGTTTTTT. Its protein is CASSETLTATNEKLFF.

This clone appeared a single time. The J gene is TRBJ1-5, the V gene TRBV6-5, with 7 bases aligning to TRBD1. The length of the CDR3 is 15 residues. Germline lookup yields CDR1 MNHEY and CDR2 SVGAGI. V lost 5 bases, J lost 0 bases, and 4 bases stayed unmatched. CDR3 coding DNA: TGTGCCAGCAGTCGAACAGGGGATAGCAATCAGCCCCAGCATTTT. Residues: CASSRTGDSNQPQHF.

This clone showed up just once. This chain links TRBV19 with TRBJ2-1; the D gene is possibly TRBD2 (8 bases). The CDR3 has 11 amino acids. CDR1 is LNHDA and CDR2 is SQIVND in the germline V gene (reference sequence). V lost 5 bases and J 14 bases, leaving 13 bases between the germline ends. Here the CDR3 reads CASSPGGTEFF. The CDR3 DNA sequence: TGTGCCAGTAGTCCGGGGGGGACAGAGTTCTTC. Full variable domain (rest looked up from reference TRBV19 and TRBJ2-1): DGGITQSPKYLFRKEGQNVTLSCEQNLNHDAMYWYRQDPGQGLRLIYYSQIVNDFQKGDIAEGYSVSREKKESFPLTVTSAQKNPTAFYLCASSPGGTEFFGPGTRLTVL.

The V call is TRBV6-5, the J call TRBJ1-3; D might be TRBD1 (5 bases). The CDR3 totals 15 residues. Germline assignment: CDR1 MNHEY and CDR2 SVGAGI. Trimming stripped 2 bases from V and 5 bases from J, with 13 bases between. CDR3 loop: CASSYLQGSRNTIYF. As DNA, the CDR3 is TGTGCCAGCAGTTACCTCCAGGGATCGCGAAACACCATATATTTT.

The CDR3 spells CASSEGQFYEQYF. The CDR3 DNA is TGTGCCAGCAGTGAAGGACAGTTCTACGAGCAGTACTTC. The chain links TRBV6-1 to TRBJ2-7, with D perhaps matching TRBD1 (5 bases). Trimming took off 1 base at V and 3 bases at J, with 7 bases between the two ends. Germline V gene lookup returns CDR1 MNHNS and CDR2 SASEGT. The CDR3 extends over 13 amino acids.

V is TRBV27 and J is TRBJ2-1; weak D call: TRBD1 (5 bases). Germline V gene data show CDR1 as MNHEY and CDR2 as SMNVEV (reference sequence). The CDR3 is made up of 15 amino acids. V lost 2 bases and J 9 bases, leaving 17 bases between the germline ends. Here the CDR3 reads CASSLDDSRQSEQFF. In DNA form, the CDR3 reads TGTGCCAGCAGTTTAGACGACTCGCGACAGTCTGAGCAGTTCTTC.

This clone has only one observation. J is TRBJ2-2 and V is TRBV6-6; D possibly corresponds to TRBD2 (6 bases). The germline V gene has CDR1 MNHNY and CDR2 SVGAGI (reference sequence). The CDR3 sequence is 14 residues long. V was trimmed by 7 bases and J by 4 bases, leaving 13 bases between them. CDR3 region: CASNELAPTGELFF. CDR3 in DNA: TGTGCCAGCAACGAACTAGCCCCCACCGGGGAGCTGTTTTTT.

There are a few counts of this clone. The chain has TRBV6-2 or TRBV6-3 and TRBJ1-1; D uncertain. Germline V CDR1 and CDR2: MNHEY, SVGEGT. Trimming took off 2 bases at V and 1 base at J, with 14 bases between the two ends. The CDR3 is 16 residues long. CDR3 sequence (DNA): TGTGCCAGCAGTTACGGCCCGAGACGGGGGAACACTGAAGCTTTCTTT. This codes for CASSYGPRRGNTEAFF.

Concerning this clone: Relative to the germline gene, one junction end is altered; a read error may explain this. CDR3 region: CGGTFYYEQYF. The CDR3 DNA is TGCGGGGGGACTTTCTATTACGAGCAGTACTTC. V and J are TRBV6-5 and TRBJ2-7; the match to TRBD2 covers 7 bases. Per the germline V gene, CDR1 is MNHEY and CDR2 is SVGAGI. The CDR3 is 11 amino acids.

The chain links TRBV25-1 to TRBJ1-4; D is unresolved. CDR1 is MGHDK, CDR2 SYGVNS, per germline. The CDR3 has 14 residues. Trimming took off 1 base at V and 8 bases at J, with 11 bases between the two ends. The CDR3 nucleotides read TGTGCCAGCAGTGAATCGGAGGCGATGGAAAAACTGTTTTTT. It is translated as CASSESEAMEKLFF.

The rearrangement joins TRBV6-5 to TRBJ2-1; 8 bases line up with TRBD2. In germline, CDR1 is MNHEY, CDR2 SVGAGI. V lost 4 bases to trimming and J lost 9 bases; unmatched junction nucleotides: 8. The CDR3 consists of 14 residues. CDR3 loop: CASSFGSGVGEQFF. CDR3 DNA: TGTGCCAGCAGTTTTGGTAGCGGGGTGGGTGAGCAGTTCTTC.

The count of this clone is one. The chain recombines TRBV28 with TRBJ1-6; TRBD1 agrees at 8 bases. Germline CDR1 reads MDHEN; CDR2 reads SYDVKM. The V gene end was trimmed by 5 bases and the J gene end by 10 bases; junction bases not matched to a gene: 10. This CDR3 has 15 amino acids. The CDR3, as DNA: TGTGCCAGCAGTCTCACCGGACAGGGTTCCTCACCCCTCCACTTT. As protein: CASSLTGQGSSPLHF.

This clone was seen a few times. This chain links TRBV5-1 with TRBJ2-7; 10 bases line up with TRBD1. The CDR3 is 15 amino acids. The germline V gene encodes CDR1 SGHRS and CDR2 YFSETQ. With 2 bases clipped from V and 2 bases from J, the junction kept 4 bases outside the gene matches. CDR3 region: CASSFGDRGPYEQYF. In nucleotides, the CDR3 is TGCGCCAGCAGCTTCGGAGACAGGGGGCCCTACGAGCAGTACTTC.

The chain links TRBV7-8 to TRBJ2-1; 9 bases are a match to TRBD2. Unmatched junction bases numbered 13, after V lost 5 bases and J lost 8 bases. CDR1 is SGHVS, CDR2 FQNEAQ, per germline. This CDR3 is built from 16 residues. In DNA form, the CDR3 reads TGTGCCAGCAGCGCGAAGGGCGGGGGGGCCAACCATGAGCAGTTCTTC. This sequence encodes CASSAKGGGANHEQFF.

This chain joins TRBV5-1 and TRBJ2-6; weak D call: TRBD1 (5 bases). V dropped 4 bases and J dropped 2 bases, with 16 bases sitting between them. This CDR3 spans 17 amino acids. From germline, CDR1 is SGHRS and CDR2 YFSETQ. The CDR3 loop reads CASSLNSLGPGANVLTF. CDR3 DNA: TGCGCCAGCAGCCTAAACTCTTTGGGGCCTGGGGCCAACGTCCTGACTTTC.